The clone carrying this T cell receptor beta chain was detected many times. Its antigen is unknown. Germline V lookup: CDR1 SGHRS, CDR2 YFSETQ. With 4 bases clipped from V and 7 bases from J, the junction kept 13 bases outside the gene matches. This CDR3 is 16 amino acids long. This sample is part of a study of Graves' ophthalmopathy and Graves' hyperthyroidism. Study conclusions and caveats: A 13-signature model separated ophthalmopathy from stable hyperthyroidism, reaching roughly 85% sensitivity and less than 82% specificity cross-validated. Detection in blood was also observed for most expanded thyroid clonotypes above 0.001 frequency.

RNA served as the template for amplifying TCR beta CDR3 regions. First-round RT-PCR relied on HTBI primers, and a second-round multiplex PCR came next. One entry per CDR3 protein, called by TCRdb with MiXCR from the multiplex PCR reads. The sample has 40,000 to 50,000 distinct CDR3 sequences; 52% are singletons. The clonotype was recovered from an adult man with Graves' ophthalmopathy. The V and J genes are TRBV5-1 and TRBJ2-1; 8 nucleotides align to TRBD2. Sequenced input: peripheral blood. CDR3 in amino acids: CASSQIGGGRANEQFF. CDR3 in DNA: TGCGCCAGCAGCCAAATCGGGGGGGGGCGGGCTAATGAGCAGTTCTTC. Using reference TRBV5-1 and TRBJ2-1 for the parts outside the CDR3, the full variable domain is KAGVTQTPRYLIKTRGQQVTLSCSPISGHRSVSWYQQTPGQGLQFLFEYFSETQRNKGNFPGRFSGRQFSNSRSEMNVSTLELGDSALYLCASSQIGGGRANEQFFGPGTRLTVL.